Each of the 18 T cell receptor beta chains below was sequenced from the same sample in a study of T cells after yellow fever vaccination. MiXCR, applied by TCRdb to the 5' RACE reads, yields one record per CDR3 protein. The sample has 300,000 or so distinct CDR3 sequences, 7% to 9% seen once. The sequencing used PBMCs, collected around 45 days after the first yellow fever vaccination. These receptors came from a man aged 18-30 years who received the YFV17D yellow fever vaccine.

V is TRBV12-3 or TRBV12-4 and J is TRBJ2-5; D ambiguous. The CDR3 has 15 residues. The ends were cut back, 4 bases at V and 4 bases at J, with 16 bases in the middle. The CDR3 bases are TGTGCCAGCAGTTCGTCCACGACCCTCGGAGAGACCCAGTACTTC. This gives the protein CASSSSTTLGETQYF.

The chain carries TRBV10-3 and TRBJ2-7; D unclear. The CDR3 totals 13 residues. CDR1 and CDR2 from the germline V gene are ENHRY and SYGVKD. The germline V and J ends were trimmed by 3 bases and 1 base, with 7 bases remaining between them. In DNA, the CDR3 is TGTGCCATCAGTGAACCCTCATCCTACGAGCAGTACGTC. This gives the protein CAISEPSSYEQYV.

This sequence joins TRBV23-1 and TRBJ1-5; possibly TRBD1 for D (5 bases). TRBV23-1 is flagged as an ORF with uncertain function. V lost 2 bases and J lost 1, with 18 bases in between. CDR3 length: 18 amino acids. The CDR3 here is CASSQVEGRIKSNQPQHF. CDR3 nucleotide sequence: TGCGCCAGCAGTCAAGTAGAGGGGCGGATCAAGAGCAATCAGCCCCAGCATTTT.

CDR3 nucleotide sequence: TGTGCCAGCAGTCCCCCTGCCATAGGGGGTGGCGCAGATACGCAGTATTTT. It yields the protein CASSPPAIGGGADTQYF. V usage is TRBV6-1 and J usage is TRBJ2-3, with a tentative D call TRBD1 (6 bases). The CDR3 contains 17 residues. V lost 5 bases to trimming and J lost 4 bases, with 22 bases between them. Germline CDR1 and CDR2: MNHNS and SASEGT.

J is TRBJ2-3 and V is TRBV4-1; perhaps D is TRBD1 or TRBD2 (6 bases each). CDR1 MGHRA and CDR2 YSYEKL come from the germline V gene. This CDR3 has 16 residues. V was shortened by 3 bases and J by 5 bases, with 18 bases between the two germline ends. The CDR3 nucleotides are TGCGCCAGCAGCCAGCTCGGGACGGGGGCGATAGATACGCAGTATTTT. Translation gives CASSQLGTGAIDTQYF.

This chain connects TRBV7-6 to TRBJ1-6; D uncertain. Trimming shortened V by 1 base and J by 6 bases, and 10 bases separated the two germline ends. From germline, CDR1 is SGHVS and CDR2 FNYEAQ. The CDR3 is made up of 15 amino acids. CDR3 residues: CASSLEQAGNSPLHF. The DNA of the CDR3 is TGTGCCAGCAGCTTAGAGCAGGCCGGTAATTCACCCCTCCACTTT.

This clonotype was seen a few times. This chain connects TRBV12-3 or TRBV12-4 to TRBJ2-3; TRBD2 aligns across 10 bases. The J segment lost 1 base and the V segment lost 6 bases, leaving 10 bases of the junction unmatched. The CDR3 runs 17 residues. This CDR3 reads CASRPQRGGWGTDTQYF. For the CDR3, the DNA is TGTGCCAGCAGGCCCCAGCGGGGGGGCTGGGGCACAGATACGCAGTATTTT.

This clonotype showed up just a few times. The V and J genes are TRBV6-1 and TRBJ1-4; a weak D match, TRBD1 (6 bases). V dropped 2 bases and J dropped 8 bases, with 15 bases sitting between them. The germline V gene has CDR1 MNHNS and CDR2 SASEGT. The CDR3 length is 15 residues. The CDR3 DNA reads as TGTGCCAGCAGTGAAATGGGGGGCCTGCAGGAAAAACTGTTTTTT. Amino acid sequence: CASSEMGGLQEKLFF.

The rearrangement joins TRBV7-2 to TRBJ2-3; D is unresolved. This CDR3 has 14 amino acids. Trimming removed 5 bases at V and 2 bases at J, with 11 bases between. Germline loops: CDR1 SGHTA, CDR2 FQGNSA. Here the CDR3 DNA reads TGTGCCAGCAGCCCCAGAAAGTTCACAGATACGCAGTATTTT. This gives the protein CASSPRKFTDTQYF.

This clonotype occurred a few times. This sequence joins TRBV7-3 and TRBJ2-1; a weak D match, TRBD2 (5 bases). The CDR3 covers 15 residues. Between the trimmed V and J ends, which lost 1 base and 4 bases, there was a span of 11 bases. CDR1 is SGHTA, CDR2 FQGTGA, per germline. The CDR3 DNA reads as TGTGCCAGCAGCTTAAGATCTGGGAGATACAATGAGCAGTTCTTC. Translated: CASSLRSGRYNEQFF.

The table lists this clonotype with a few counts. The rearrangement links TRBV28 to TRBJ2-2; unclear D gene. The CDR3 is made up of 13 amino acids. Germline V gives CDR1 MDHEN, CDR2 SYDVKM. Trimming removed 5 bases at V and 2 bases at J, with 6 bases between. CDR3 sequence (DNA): TGTGCCAGCAGTCGAATTAACACCGGGGAGCTGTTTTTT. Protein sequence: CASSRINTGELFF.

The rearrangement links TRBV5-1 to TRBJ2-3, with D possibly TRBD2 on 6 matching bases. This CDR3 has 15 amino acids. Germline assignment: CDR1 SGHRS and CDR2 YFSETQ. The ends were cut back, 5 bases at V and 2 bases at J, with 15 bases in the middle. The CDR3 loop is CASSQTAGLTDTQYF. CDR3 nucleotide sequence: TGCGCCAGCAGTCAAACAGCGGGCCTCACAGATACGCAGTATTTT.

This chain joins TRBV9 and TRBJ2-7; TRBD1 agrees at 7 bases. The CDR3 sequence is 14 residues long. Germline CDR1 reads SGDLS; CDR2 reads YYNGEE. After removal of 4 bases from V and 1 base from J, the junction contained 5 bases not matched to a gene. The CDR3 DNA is TGTGCCAGCAGCAGGACAGGTGTTTCCTACGAGCAGTACTTC. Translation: CASSRTGVSYEQYF.

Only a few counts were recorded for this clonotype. The DNA for the CDR3 is TGTGCCAGCAGCCCAATAGCGGGAGGGGAGCAGTACGTC. Translating it yields CASSPIAGGEQYV. The chain combines TRBV7-9 with TRBJ2-7; the match to TRBD2 covers 11 bases. The CDR3 spans 13 residues. Germline trimming cut 5 bases from V and 7 bases from J; bases unmatched to any gene: 4. Germline-derived CDR1 and CDR2 are SEHNR and FQNEAQ (reference sequence).

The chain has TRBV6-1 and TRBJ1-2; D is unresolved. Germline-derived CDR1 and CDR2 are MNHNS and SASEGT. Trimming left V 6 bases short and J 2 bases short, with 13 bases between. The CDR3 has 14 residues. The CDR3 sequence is CASSARTENYGYTF. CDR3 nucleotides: TGTGCCAGCAGCGCCAGGACGGAGAACTATGGCTACACCTTC.

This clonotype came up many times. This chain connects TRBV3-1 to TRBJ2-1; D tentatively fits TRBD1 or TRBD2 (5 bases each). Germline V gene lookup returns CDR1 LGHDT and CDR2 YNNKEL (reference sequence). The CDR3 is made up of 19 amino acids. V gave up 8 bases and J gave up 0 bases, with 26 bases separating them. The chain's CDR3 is CASAGAKHSGFSSYNEQFF. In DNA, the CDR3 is TGTGCCAGCGCTGGGGCCAAACATTCGGGGTTCAGCTCCTACAATGAGCAGTTCTTC.

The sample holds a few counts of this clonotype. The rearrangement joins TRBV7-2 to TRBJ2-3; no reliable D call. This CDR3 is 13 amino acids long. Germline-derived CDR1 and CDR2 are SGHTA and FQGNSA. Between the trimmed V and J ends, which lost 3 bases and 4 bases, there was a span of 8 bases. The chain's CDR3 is CASSFKGSDTQYF. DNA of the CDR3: TGTGCCAGCAGCTTTAAGGGCTCAGATACGCAGTATTTT.

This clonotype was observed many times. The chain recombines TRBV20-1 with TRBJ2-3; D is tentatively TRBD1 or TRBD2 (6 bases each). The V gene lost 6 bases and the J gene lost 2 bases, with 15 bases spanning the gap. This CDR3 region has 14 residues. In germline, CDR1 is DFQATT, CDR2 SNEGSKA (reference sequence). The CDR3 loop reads CSAQGRGLTDTQYF. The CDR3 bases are TGCAGTGCCCAGGGGCGGGGCCTCACAGATACGCAGTATTTT.